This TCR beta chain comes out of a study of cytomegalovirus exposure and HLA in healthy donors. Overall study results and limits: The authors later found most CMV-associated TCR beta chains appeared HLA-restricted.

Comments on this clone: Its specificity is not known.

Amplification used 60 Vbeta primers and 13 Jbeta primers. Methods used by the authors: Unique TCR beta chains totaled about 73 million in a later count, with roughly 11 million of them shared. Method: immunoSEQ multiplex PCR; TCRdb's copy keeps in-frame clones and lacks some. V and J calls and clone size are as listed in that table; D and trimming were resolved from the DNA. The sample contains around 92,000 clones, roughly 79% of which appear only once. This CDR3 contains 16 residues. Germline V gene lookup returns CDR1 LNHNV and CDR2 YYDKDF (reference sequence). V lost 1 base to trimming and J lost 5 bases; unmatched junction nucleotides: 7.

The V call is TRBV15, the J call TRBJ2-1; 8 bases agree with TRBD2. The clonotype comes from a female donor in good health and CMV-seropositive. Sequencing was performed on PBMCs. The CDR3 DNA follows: TGTGCCACCAGCAGAGGAGCGGGGGTGGGGGACAATGAGCAGTTCTTC. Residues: CATSRGAGVGDNEQFF.